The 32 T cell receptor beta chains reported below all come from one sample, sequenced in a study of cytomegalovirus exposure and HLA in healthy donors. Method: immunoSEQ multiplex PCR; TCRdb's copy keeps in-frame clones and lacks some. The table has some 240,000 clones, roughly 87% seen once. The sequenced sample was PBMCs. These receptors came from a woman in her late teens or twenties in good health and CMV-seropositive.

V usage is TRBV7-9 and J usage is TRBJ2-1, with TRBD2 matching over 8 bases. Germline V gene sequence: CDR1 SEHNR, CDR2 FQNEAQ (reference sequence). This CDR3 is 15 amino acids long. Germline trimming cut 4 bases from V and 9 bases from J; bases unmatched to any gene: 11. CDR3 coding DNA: TGTGCCAGCAGCTCGAGCACTAGCGGCCCGGGTGAGCAGTTCTTC. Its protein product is CASSSSTSGPGEQFF.

The CDR3 protein is CASTSQGPTRNQPQHF. The CDR3 DNA follows: TGTGCCAGCACCAGCCAGGGGCCCACGCGGAATCAGCCCCAGCATTTT. The genes are TRBV28 and TRBJ1-5; D may be TRBD1 (6 bases). Germline CDR1 and CDR2: MDHEN and SYDVKM. The CDR3 is made up of 16 amino acids. The ends were cut back, 7 bases at V and 4 bases at J, with 20 bases in the middle.

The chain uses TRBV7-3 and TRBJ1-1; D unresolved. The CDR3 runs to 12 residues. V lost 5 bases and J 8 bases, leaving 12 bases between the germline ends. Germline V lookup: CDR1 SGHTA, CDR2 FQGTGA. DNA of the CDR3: TGTGCCAGCAGCCTCAGCGGAGGAGAAGCTTTCTTT. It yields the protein CASSLSGGEAFF. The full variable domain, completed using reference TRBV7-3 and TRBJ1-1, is GAGVSQTPSNKVTEKGKYVELRCDPISGHTALYWYRQSLGQGPEFLIYFQGTGAADDSGLPNDRFFAVRPEGSVSTLKIQRTERGDSAVYLCASSLSGGEAFFGQGTRLTVV.

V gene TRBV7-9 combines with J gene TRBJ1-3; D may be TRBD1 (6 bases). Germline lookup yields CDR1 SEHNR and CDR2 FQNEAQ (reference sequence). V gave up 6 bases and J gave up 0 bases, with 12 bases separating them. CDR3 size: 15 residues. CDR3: CASRLTGISGNTIYF. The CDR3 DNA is TGTGCCAGCAGGCTAACAGGGATCTCTGGAAACACCATATATTTT.

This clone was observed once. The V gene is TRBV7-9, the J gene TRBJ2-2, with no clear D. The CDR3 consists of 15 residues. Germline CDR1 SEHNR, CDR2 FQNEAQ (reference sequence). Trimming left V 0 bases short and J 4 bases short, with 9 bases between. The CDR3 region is CASSLAILITGELFF. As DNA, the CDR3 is TGTGCCAGCAGCTTAGCAATACTGATCACCGGGGAGCTGTTTTTT.

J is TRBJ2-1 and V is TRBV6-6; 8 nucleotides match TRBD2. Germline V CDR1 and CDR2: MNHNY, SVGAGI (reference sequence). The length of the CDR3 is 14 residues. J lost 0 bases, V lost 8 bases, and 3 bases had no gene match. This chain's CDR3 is CASRGGASYNEQFF. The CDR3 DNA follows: TGTGCCAGCCGGGGGGGAGCCTCCTACAATGAGCAGTTCTTC.

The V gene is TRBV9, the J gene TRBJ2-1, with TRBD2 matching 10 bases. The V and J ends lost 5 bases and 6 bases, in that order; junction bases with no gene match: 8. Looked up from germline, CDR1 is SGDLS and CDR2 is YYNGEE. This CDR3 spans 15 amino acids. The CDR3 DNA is TGTGCCAGCAGATCTAGCGGGAGCCTTTCCAATGAGCAGTTCTTC. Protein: CASRSSGSLSNEQFF.

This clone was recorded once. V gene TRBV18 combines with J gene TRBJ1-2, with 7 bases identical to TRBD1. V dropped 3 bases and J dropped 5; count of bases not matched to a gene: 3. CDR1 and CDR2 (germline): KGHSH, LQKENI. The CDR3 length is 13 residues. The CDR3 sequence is CASSPGTAYGYTF. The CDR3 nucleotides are TGTGCCAGCTCACCCGGGACAGCTTATGGCTACACCTTC.

The CDR3, as DNA: TGCGCCAGCAGGCCCCACGGGGGTAGGGAGACCCAGTACTTC. This gives the protein CASRPHGGRETQYF. The genes are TRBV4-1 and TRBJ2-5; D is possibly TRBD2 (6 bases). This CDR3 spans 14 amino acids. Germline CDR1 is MGHRA and CDR2 is YSYEKL. Trimming stripped 6 bases from V and 5 bases from J, with 16 bases between.

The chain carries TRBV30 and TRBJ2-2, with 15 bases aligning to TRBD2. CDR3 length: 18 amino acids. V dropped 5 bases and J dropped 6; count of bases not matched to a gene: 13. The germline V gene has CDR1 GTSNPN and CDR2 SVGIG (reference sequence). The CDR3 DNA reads TGTGCCTGGTCGACCGGGACTAGCGGGAGGAGAGCTGCCGGGGAGCTGTTTTTT. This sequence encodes CAWSTGTSGRRAAGELFF. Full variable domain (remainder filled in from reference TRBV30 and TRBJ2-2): SQTIHQWPATLVQPVGSPLSLECTVEGTSNPNLYWYRQAAGRGLQLLFYSVGIGQISSEVPQNLSASRPQDRQFILSSKKLLLSDSGFYLCAWSTGTSGRRAAGELFFGEGSRLTVL.

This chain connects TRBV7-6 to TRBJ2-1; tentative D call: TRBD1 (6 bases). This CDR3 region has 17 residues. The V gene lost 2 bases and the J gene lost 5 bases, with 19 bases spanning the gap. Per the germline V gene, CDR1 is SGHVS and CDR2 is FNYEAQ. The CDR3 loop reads CASSLYSGQSLNNEQFF. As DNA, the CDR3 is TGTGCCAGCAGCTTATACAGCGGACAGTCTCTTAACAATGAGCAGTTCTTC. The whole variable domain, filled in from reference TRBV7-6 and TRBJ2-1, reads GAGVSQSPRYKVTKRGQDVALRCDPISGHVSLYWYRQALGQGPEFLTYFNYEAQQDKSGLPNDRFSAERPEGSISTLTIQRTEQRDSAMYRCASSLYSGQSLNNEQFFGPGTRLTVL.

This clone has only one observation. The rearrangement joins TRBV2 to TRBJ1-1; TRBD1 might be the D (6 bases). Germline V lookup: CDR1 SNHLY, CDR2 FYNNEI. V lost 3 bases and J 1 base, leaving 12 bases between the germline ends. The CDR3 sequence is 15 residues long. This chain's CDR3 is CASSDPGTKNTEAFF. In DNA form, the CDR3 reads TGTGCCAGCAGTGACCCCGGGACAAAGAACACTGAAGCTTTCTTT.

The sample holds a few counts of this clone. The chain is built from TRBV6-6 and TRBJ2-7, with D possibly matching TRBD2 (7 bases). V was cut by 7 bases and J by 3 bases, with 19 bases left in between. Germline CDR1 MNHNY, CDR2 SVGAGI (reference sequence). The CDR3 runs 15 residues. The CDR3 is CASISGDGGIYEQYF. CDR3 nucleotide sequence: TGTGCCAGCATCTCAGGGGACGGGGGGATCTACGAGCAGTACTTC.

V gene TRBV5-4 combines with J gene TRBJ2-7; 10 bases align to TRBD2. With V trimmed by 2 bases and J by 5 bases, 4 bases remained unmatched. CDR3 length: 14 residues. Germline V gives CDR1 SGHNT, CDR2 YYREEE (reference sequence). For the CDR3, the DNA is TGTGCCAGCAGCTTACGACTAGCGGGTCACGAGCAGTACTTC. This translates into CASSLRLAGHEQYF.

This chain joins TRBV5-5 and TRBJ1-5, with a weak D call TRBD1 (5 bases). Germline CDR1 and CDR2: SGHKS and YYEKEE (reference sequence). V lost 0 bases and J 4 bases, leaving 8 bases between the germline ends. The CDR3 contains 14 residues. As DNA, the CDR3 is TGTGCCAGCAGCTTGGCAGGGCTAAATCAGCCCCAGCATTTT. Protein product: CASSLAGLNQPQHF.

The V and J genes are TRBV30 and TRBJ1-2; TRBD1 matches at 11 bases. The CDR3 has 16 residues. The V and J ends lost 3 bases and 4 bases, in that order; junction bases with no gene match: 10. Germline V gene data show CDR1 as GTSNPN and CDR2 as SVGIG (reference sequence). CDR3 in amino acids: CAWSAGTGGIGYGYTF. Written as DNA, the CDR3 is TGTGCCTGGAGCGCCGGGACAGGGGGAATAGGCTATGGCTACACCTTC.

CDR3 DNA sequence: TGTGCCAGCAGTGAGCTACGGAGCAATCAGCCCCAGCATTTT. Its protein product is CASSELRSNQPQHF. The V call is TRBV2, the J call TRBJ1-5, with unresolved D. V was trimmed by 3 bases and J by 1 base, leaving 7 bases between them. Germline V CDR1 and CDR2: SNHLY, FYNNEI. The CDR3 sequence is 14 residues long.

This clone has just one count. The CDR3 is CASSLGQGSSYEQYF. The CDR3 nucleotides are TGCGCCAGCAGCCTGGGACAGGGTAGCTCCTACGAGCAGTACTTC. The genes are TRBV4-1 and TRBJ2-5; 9 nucleotides match TRBD1. The J call may be in error: the DNA end matches TRBJ2-7 better. There are 15 residues in the CDR3. Germline CDR1 is MGHRA and CDR2 is YSYEKL.

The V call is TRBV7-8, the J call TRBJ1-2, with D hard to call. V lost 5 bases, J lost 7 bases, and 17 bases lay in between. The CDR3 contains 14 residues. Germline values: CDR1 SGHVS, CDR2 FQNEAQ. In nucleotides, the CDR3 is TGTGCCAGCAGCCCACGGAGGGAATTATTTGGCTACACCTTC. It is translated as CASSPRRELFGYTF.

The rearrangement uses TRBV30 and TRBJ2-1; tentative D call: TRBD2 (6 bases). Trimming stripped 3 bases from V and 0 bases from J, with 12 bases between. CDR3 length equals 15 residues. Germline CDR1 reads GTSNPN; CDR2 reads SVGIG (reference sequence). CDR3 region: CAWRAGGSSYNEQFF. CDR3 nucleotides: TGTGCCTGGAGGGCCGGGGGAAGCTCCTACAATGAGCAGTTCTTC.

The CDR3 loop reads CASSLSQGAYNEQFF. The CDR3 bases are TGTGCCAGCAGTTTGAGTCAGGGGGCCTACAATGAGCAGTTCTTC. The rearrangement links TRBV27 to TRBJ2-1; 7 nucleotides match TRBD1. Germline V gene sequence: CDR1 MNHEY, CDR2 SMNVEV (reference sequence). The CDR3 runs to 15 residues. V lost 3 bases and J lost 2; bases outside the gene matches: 4.

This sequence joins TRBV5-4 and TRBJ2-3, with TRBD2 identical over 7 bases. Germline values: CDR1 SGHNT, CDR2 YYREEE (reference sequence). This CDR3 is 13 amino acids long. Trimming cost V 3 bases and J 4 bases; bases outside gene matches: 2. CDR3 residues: CASSSLAADTQYF. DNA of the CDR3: TGTGCCAGCAGCTCCCTAGCGGCAGATACGCAGTATTTT.

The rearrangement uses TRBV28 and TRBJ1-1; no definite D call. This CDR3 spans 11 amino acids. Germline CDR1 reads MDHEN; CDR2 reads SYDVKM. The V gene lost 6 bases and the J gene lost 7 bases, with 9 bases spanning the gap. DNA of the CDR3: TGTGCCAGCAGCTTTCCAGGTGAAGCTTTCTTT. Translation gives CASSFPGEAFF.

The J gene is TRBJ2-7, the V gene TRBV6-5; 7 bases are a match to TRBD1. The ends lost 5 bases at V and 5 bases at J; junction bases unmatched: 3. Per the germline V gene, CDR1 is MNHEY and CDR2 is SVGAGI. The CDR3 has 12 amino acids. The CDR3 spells CASSQGTDEQYF. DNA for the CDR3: TGTGCCAGCAGTCAGGGGACAGACGAGCAGTACTTC.

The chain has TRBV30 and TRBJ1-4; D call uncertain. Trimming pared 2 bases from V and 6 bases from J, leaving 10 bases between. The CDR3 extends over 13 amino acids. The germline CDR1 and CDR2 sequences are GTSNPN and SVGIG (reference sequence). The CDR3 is CAWSKNVDEKLFF. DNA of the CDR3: TGTGCCTGGAGTAAGAATGTAGATGAAAAACTGTTTTTT.

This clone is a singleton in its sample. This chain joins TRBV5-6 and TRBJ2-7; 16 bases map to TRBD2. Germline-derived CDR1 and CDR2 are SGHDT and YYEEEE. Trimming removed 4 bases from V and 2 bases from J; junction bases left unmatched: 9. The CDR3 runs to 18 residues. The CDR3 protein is CASSLWGTSGRDAYEQYF. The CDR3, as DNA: TGTGCCAGCAGCCTCTGGGGGACTAGCGGGAGGGATGCCTACGAGCAGTACTTC. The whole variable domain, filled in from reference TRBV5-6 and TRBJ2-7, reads DAGVTQSPTHLIKTRGQQVTLRCSPKSGHDTVSWYQQALGQGPQFIFQYYEEEERQRGNFPDRFSGHQFPNYSSELNVNALLLGDSALYLCASSLWGTSGRDAYEQYFGPGTRLTVT.

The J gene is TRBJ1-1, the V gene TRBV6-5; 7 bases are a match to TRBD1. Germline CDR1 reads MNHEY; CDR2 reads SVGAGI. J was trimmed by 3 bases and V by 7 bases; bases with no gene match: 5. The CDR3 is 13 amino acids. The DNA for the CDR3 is TGTGCCAGCAAACCGGGACAGTACACTGAAGCTTTCTTT. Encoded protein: CASKPGQYTEAFF.

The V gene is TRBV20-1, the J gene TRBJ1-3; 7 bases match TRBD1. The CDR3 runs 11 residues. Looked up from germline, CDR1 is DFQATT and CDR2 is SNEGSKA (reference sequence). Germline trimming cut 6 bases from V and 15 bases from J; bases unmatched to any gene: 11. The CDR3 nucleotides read TGCAGTGCCTTCTCCGGGACAGAAGAATATTTT. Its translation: CSAFSGTEEYF.

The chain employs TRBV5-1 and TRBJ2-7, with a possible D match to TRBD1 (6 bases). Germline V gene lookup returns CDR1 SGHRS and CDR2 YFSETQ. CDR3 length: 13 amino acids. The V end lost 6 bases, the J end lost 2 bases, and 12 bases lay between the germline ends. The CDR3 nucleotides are TGCGCCAGCACTAGGGGACAAACCTACGAGCAGTACTTC. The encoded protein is CASTRGQTYEQYF.

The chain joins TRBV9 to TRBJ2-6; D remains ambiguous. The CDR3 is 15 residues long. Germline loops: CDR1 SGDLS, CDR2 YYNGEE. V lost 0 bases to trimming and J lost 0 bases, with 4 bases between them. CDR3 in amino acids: CASSVGGSGANVLTF. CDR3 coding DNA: TGTGCCAGCAGCGTAGGAGGCTCTGGGGCCAACGTCCTGACTTTC.

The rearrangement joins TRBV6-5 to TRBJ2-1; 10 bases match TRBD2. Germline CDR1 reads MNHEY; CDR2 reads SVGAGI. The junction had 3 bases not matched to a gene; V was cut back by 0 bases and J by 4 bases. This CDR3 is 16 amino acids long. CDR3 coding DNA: TGTGCCAGCAGTTACTCGATAGCGGGAGGATACAATGAGCAGTTCTTC. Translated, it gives CASSYSIAGGYNEQFF.

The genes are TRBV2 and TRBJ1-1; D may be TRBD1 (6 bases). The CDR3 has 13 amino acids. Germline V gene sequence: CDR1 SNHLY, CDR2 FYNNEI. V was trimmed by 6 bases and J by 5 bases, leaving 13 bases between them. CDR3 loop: CASRAARGTEAFF. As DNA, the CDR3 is TGTGCCAGCAGGGCGGCTAGGGGGACTGAAGCTTTCTTT.